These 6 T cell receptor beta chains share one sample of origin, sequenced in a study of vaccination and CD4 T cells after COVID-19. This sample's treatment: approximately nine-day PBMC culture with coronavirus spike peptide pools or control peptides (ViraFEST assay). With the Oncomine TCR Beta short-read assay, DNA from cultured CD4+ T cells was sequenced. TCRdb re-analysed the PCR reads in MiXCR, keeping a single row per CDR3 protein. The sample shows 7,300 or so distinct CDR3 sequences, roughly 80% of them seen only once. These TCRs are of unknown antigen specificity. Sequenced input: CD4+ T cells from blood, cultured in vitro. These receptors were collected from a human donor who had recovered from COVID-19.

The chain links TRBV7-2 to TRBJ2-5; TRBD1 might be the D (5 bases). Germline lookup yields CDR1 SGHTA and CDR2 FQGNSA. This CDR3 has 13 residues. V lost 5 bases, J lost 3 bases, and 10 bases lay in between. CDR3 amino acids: CASSQGPEETQYF. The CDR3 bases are TGTGCCAGCAGCCAGGGCCCCGAAGAGACCCAGTACTTC.

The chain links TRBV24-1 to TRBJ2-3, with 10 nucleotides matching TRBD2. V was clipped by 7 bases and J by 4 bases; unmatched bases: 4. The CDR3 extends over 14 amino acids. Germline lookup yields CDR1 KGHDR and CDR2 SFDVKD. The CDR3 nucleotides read TGTGCCACCAGCCTAGCGGGAGTGGCAGATACGCAGTATTTT. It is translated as CATSLAGVADTQYF.

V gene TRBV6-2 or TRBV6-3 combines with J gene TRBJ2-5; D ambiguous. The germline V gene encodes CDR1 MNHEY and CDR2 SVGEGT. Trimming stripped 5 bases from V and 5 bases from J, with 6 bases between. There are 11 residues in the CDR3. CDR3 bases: TGTGCCAGCAGTCTTCACGAGACCCAGTACTTC. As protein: CASSLHETQYF.

DNA for the CDR3: TGTGCCAGCACCTGGCGGGGGGCCCGGCGGGACACTGAAGCTTTCTTT. This translates into CASTWRGARRDTEAFF. The rearrangement uses TRBV12-3 or TRBV12-4 and TRBJ1-1; possibly TRBD1 for D (6 bases). There are 16 residues in the CDR3. V lost 7 bases and J 3 bases, leaving 21 bases between the germline ends.

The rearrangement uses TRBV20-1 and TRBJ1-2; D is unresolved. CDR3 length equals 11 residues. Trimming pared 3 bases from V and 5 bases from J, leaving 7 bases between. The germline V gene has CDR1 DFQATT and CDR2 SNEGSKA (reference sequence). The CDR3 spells CSASEMYGYTF. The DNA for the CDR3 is TGCAGTGCTAGTGAAATGTATGGCTACACCTTC.

The CDR3 region has the DNA TGTGCCAGTAGACTCACTGGGACCCTCTTCTATGGCTACACCTTC. Translating gives CASRLTGTLFYGYTF. The chain joins TRBV19 to TRBJ1-2, with D possibly being TRBD1 (5 bases). This CDR3 is built from 15 residues. The germline V gene has CDR1 LNHDA and CDR2 SQIVND (reference sequence). The V gene lost 6 bases and the J gene lost 4 bases, with 18 bases spanning the gap.